This is a list of T cell receptor beta chains from one sample in a study of CD8 T cells in ankylosing spondylitis. TCRdb used MiXCR to reprocess the 5' RACE reads, holding one entry per CDR3 protein. The sample records fewer than 750,000 distinct CDR3 sequences, roughly 20% being singletons. The material sequenced was blood, either unsorted or a sorted T cell fraction (not recorded which). The receptor source for this set is a male donor with ankylosing spondylitis. CDR3s include the opening cysteine and the closing phenylalanine or tryptophan. Each record gives: V gene, clone size, D gene, J gene, CDR3 protein, CDR3 DNA. A D gene is named only where the DNA matches it firmly. Size is stated for part of the rows, as once, few or many counts, or as a class when the clone is expanded.

v_call: TRBV28; clone_size: .; d_call: .; j_call: TRBJ2-1; cdr3_aa: CASSLYWRSSYNEQFF; cdr3_nt: TGTGCCAGCAGTTTATATTGGCGGAGCTCCTACAATGAGCAGTTCTTC
v_call: TRBV6-5; clone_size: .; d_call: TRBD1; j_call: TRBJ1-2; cdr3_aa: CASSWEGAQGYTF; cdr3_nt: TGTGCCAGCAGTTGGGAGGGGGCGCAAGGCTACACCTTC
v_call: TRBV12-3/TRBV12-4; clone_size: .; d_call: .; j_call: TRBJ2-3; cdr3_aa: CASSFGQSATYF; cdr3_nt: TGTGCCAGCAGTTTTGGACAATCGGCCACGTATTTT
v_call: TRBV15; clone_size: once; d_call: TRBD2; j_call: TRBJ2-1; cdr3_aa: CATRLAGDNEQFF; cdr3_nt: TGTGCCACCAGACTAGCGGGGGACAATGAGCAGTTCTTC
v_call: TRBV20-1; clone_size: .; d_call: .; j_call: TRBJ2-1; cdr3_aa: CSANRDHTMAQFF; cdr3_nt: TGCAGTGCAAACCGGGACCATACAATGGCGCAGTTCTTC
v_call: TRBV27; clone_size: .; d_call: TRBD2; j_call: TRBJ2-3; cdr3_aa: CASSLMAGGPLDTQYF; cdr3_nt: TGTGCCAGCAGTTTAATGGCGGGGGGGCCTTTAGATACGCAGTATTTT
v_call: TRBV11-2; clone_size: .; d_call: TRBD1; j_call: TRBJ2-1; cdr3_aa: CASSSNRGAYNEQFF; cdr3_nt: TGTGCCAGCAGCTCGAACAGGGGGGCCTACAATGAGCAGTTCTTC
v_call: TRBV7-2; clone_size: many; d_call: TRBD1; j_call: TRBJ1-5; cdr3_aa: CASSLGQGYQPQHF; cdr3_nt: TGTGCCAGCAGCTTGGGACAGGGTTATCAGCCCCAGCATTTT
v_call: TRBV7-2; clone_size: few; d_call: .; j_call: TRBJ1-1; cdr3_aa: CASSPQGRLMNTEAFF; cdr3_nt: TGTGCCAGCAGCCCCCAAGGCAGGCTTATGAACACTGAAGCTTTCTTT
v_call: TRBV20-1; clone_size: .; d_call: TRBD2; j_call: TRBJ2-1; cdr3_aa: CSAPDPFNPIAGPGNEQFF; cdr3_nt: TGCAGTGCCCCAGACCCGTTCAATCCCATAGCGGGACCAGGAAATGAGCAGTTCTTC
v_call: TRBV6-1; clone_size: few; d_call: .; j_call: TRBJ1-1; cdr3_aa: CASTPDGLNTEAFF; cdr3_nt: TGTGCCAGCACCCCGGACGGTCTGAACACTGAAGCTTTCTTT
v_call: TRBV15; clone_size: .; d_call: TRBD1; j_call: TRBJ2-6; cdr3_aa: CATSSYRGSGANVLTF; cdr3_nt: TGTGCCACCAGCAGCTACAGGGGCTCTGGGGCCAACGTCCTGACTTTC
v_call: TRBV7-9; clone_size: few; d_call: .; j_call: TRBJ2-1; cdr3_aa: CASSRGGPYNEQFF; cdr3_nt: TGTGCCAGCTCGAGGGGGGGCCCCTACAATGAGCAGTTCTTC
v_call: TRBV6-5; clone_size: few; d_call: .; j_call: TRBJ2-1; cdr3_aa: CASSYSMFAGVGEQFF; cdr3_nt: TGTGCCAGCAGTTACTCGATGTTTGCCGGGGTGGGGGAGCAGTTCTTC
v_call: TRBV20-1; clone_size: .; d_call: TRBD1; j_call: TRBJ2-1; cdr3_aa: CSAVGQGDFYNEQFF; cdr3_nt: TGCAGTGCGGTCGGACAGGGAGACTTCTACAATGAGCAGTTCTTC
v_call: TRBV4-1; clone_size: .; d_call: .; j_call: TRBJ2-1; cdr3_aa: CASSQGGDNEQFF; cdr3_nt: TGCGCCAGCAGCCAAGGGGGAGACAATGAGCAGTTCTTC
v_call: TRBV29-1; clone_size: few; d_call: .; j_call: TRBJ2-1; cdr3_aa: CSVNRDPGPYNEQFF; cdr3_nt: TGCAGCGTTAACCGGGACCCGGGGCCCTACAATGAGCAGTTCTTC
v_call: TRBV20-1; clone_size: .; d_call: TRBD1; j_call: TRBJ1-2; cdr3_aa: CSAAGQGASYTF; cdr3_nt: TGCAGTGCGGCCGGCCAGGGGGCGAGCTACACCTTC
v_call: TRBV12-3/TRBV12-4; clone_size: .; d_call: TRBD2; j_call: TRBJ2-1; cdr3_aa: CASSPKTSGSLDEQFF; cdr3_nt: TGTGCCAGCAGTCCCAAGACTAGCGGGAGTCTGGATGAGCAGTTCTTC
v_call: TRBV5-1; clone_size: few; d_call: .; j_call: TRBJ2-7; cdr3_aa: CASSLEAVGWYEQYF; cdr3_nt: TGCGCCAGCAGCTTGGAAGCGGTGGGATGGTACGAGCAGTACTTC
v_call: TRBV2; clone_size: .; d_call: .; j_call: TRBJ1-3; cdr3_aa: CASTPTGAGRNTIYF; cdr3_nt: TGTGCCAGCACCCCTACTGGGGCAGGGCGAAACACCATATATTTT
v_call: TRBV5-1; clone_size: once; d_call: TRBD2; j_call: TRBJ2-5; cdr3_aa: CASSLYPSGGYQETQYF; cdr3_nt: TGCGCCAGCAGCTTGTACCCTAGCGGGGGGTACCAAGAGACCCAGTACTTC
v_call: TRBV20-1; clone_size: .; d_call: TRBD2; j_call: TRBJ2-1; cdr3_aa: CSAKIGLALNEQFF; cdr3_nt: TGCAGTGCTAAGATAGGACTAGCGCTCAATGAGCAGTTCTTC
v_call: TRBV3-1; clone_size: many; d_call: .; j_call: TRBJ2-6; cdr3_aa: CASSQGSGANVLTF; cdr3_nt: TGTGCCAGCAGCCAAGGATCTGGGGCCAACGTCCTGACTTTC
v_call: TRBV10-3; clone_size: many; d_call: TRBD2; j_call: TRBJ2-1; cdr3_aa: CAIGVAGGGNEQFF; cdr3_nt: TGTGCCATCGGTGTTGCGGGAGGCGGTAATGAGCAGTTCTTC
v_call: TRBV7-6; clone_size: .; d_call: TRBD2; j_call: TRBJ2-1; cdr3_aa: CASSFYAGGGNEQFF; cdr3_nt: TGTGCCAGCAGCTTCTACGCGGGAGGAGGCAATGAGCAGTTCTTC
v_call: TRBV7-9; clone_size: .; d_call: TRBD2; j_call: TRBJ2-5; cdr3_aa: CASSLGASGRVSETQYF; cdr3_nt: TGTGCCAGCAGCTTAGGGGCCAGCGGGAGGGTATCGGAGACCCAGTACTTC
v_call: TRBV6-1; clone_size: .; d_call: .; j_call: TRBJ1-5; cdr3_aa: CATLSYSGNQPQHF; cdr3_nt: TGTGCCACCCTCTCTTATTCGGGAAATCAGCCCCAGCATTTT
v_call: TRBV7-9; clone_size: .; d_call: .; j_call: TRBJ1-2; cdr3_aa: CASSVGVYGYTF; cdr3_nt: TGTGCCAGCAGCGTCGGGGTCTATGGCTACACCTTC
v_call: TRBV2; clone_size: .; d_call: .; j_call: TRBJ2-1; cdr3_aa: CASKPRTSTTYNEQFF; cdr3_nt: TGTGCCAGCAAGCCCCGGACCAGTACAACCTACAATGAGCAGTTCTTC
v_call: TRBV6-5; clone_size: few; d_call: .; j_call: TRBJ2-3; cdr3_aa: CASSFPVGGQRGTDTQYF; cdr3_nt: TGTGCCAGCAGTTTTCCGGTCGGGGGGCAACGTGGCACAGATACGCAGTATTTT
v_call: TRBV7-2; clone_size: .; d_call: TRBD2; j_call: TRBJ2-5; cdr3_aa: CASSLALRKGLAGGPETQYF; cdr3_nt: TGTGCCAGCAGCTTAGCACTAAGAAAAGGACTAGCGGGAGGGCCTGAGACCCAGTACTTC
v_call: TRBV18; clone_size: .; d_call: .; j_call: TRBJ2-2; cdr3_aa: CASSPWRVANTGELFF; cdr3_nt: TGTGCCAGCTCACCATGGAGAGTCGCGAACACCGGGGAGCTGTTTTTT
v_call: TRBV9; clone_size: .; d_call: .; j_call: TRBJ2-5; cdr3_aa: CASSVGTYQETQYF; cdr3_nt: TGTGCCAGCAGCGTCGGGACATATCAAGAGACCCAGTACTTC
v_call: TRBV27; clone_size: .; d_call: TRBD2; j_call: TRBJ2-3; cdr3_aa: CASSFSGRPRVADTQYF; cdr3_nt: TGTGCCAGCAGTTTTAGCGGGAGGCCCAGGGTCGCAGATACGCAGTATTTT
v_call: TRBV29-1; clone_size: .; d_call: .; j_call: TRBJ2-2; cdr3_aa: CSVEKGNTGELFF; cdr3_nt: TGCAGCGTTGAAAAAGGGAACACCGGGGAGCTGTTTTTT
v_call: TRBV9; clone_size: few; d_call: TRBD2; j_call: TRBJ2-5; cdr3_aa: CASSVTGLAGGIQETQYF; cdr3_nt: TGTGCCAGCAGCGTAACGGGACTAGCGGGAGGGATACAAGAGACCCAGTACTTC
v_call: TRBV18; clone_size: .; d_call: .; j_call: TRBJ2-3; cdr3_aa: CASSSTKDPRGDTQYF; cdr3_nt: TGTGCCAGCTCATCAACCAAAGACCCACGAGGAGATACGCAGTATTTT
v_call: TRBV6-1; clone_size: .; d_call: .; j_call: TRBJ1-6; cdr3_aa: CASSDRHSSYNSPLHF; cdr3_nt: TGTGCCAGCAGTGACCGACATTCCTCCTATAATTCACCCCTCCACTTT
v_call: TRBV27; clone_size: few; d_call: TRBD1; j_call: TRBJ2-7; cdr3_aa: CASSLSPGQGPYEQYF; cdr3_nt: TGTGCCAGCAGTTTATCACCGGGACAGGGGCCCTACGAGCAGTACTTC
v_call: TRBV7-2; clone_size: few; d_call: .; j_call: TRBJ1-4; cdr3_aa: CASSLWGSNEKLFF; cdr3_nt: TGTGCCAGCAGCTTGTGGGGTAGTAATGAAAAACTGTTTTTT
v_call: TRBV12-3/TRBV12-4; clone_size: few; d_call: TRBD2; j_call: TRBJ2-5; cdr3_aa: CASTQLAGGHQETQYF; cdr3_nt: TGTGCCAGCACCCAACTAGCGGGAGGTCACCAAGAGACCCAGTACTTC
v_call: TRBV28; clone_size: few; d_call: .; j_call: TRBJ2-1; cdr3_aa: CASSLLPNEQFF; cdr3_nt: TGTGCCAGCAGCCTTTTGCCCAATGAGCAGTTCTTC
v_call: TRBV29-1; clone_size: .; d_call: .; j_call: TRBJ2-1; cdr3_aa: CSVGGGFLNEQFF; cdr3_nt: TGCAGCGTTGGGGGCGGCTTTTTAAATGAGCAGTTCTTC
v_call: TRBV27; clone_size: few; d_call: .; j_call: TRBJ1-6; cdr3_aa: CASTRGGLYNSPLHF; cdr3_nt: TGTGCCAGCACCCGCGGGGGGCTCTATAATTCACCCCTCCACTTT
v_call: TRBV12-3/TRBV12-4; clone_size: .; d_call: TRBD1; j_call: TRBJ1-4; cdr3_aa: CASLRWGQGNEKLFF; cdr3_nt: TGTGCCAGTTTACGCTGGGGACAGGGGAATGAAAAACTGTTTTTT
v_call: TRBV12-3/TRBV12-4; clone_size: .; d_call: TRBD1; j_call: TRBJ2-3; cdr3_aa: CASSSSTGGPRADTQYF; cdr3_nt: TGTGCCAGCAGTTCCTCGACAGGGGGACCGCGGGCGGATACGCAGTATTTT
v_call: TRBV18; clone_size: few; d_call: .; j_call: TRBJ2-7; cdr3_aa: CASSPSSLREQYF; cdr3_nt: TGTGCCAGCTCACCTTCCTCCTTACGAGAGCAGTACTTC
v_call: TRBV25-1; clone_size: many; d_call: .; j_call: TRBJ1-5; cdr3_aa: CASSSRGSNQPQHF; cdr3_nt: TGTGCCAGCAGCTCGAGGGGGAGCAATCAGCCCCAGCATTTT
v_call: TRBV27; clone_size: few; d_call: .; j_call: TRBJ1-1; cdr3_aa: CASSLGRGSEAFF; cdr3_nt: TGTGCCAGCAGTTTAGGAAGGGGGTCTGAAGCTTTCTTT
v_call: TRBV7-2; clone_size: .; d_call: .; j_call: TRBJ1-5; cdr3_aa: CASSLTRGDQPQHF; cdr3_nt: TGTGCCAGCAGCTTAACGAGGGGGGATCAGCCCCAGCATTTT
v_call: TRBV30; clone_size: few; d_call: .; j_call: TRBJ2-2; cdr3_aa: CAWSVVRLGSTGELFF; cdr3_nt: TGTGCCTGGAGTGTAGTCAGGTTAGGTTCGACCGGGGAGCTGTTTTTT
v_call: TRBV7-9; clone_size: .; d_call: .; j_call: TRBJ1-6; cdr3_aa: CASSRGGGGGSPLHF; cdr3_nt: TGTGCCAGCAGCCGAGGCGGTGGTGGTGGTTCACCCCTCCACTTT
v_call: TRBV28; clone_size: .; d_call: .; j_call: TRBJ1-6; cdr3_aa: CASSEVKGGSPLHF; cdr3_nt: TGTGCCAGCAGTGAGGTCAAAGGAGGTTCACCCCTCCACTTT
v_call: TRBV21-1; clone_size: .; d_call: .; j_call: TRBJ1-3; cdr3_aa: CASSFCPVGNTIYF; cdr3_nt: TGTGCCAGCAGCTTCTGTCCAGTAGGAAACACCATATATTTT
v_call: TRBV5-1; clone_size: .; d_call: TRBD1; j_call: TRBJ2-7; cdr3_aa: CASSRGSTGGHEQYF; cdr3_nt: TGCGCCAGCAGCCGAGGGTCGACAGGGGGACACGAGCAGTACTTC